What follows are 6 T cell receptor beta chains derived from one specimen sequenced in a study of blood T cells in healthy people across ages. Alongside a J-beta primer mix, a sample-barcoded 5' primer served in a second PCR lasting about 7 to 11 cycles. TCRdb reprocessed the 5' RACE reads with MiXCR, giving one entry per CDR3 protein. The profile shows 1.5 million or so distinct CDR3 sequences, under 55% of them singletons. Material for sequencing was blood. All receptors come from a woman aged 18-29 years in good health.

V and J are TRBV28 and TRBJ2-1; TRBD2 aligns across 8 bases. Germline CDR1 and CDR2: MDHEN and SYDVKM. The CDR3 length is 14 residues. V trimming: 5 bases; J trimming: 4 bases; junction bases outside the gene matches: 4. CDR3: CASSPGGEYNEQFF. The CDR3 DNA is TGTGCCAGCAGTCCGGGGGGGGAATACAATGAGCAGTTCTTC.

V is TRBV7-9 and J is TRBJ1-2; TRBD1 might be the D (5 bases). Looked up from germline, CDR1 is SEHNR and CDR2 is FQNEAQ (reference sequence). With 5 bases removed from V and 1 base from J, the gap between germline ends came to 14 bases. The CDR3 is 15 amino acids. CDR3 DNA: TGTGCCAGCAGCCCCGGACATAAGATTAACTATGGCTACACCTTC. It is translated as CASSPGHKINYGYTF.

The chain has TRBV20-1 and TRBJ2-5; 11 nucleotides align to TRBD1. This CDR3 region has 15 residues. Trimming cost V 5 bases and J 11 bases; bases outside gene matches: 16. Looked up from germline, CDR1 is DFQATT and CDR2 is SNEGSKA (reference sequence). CDR3 sequence: CSAYSDRGLYNEQYF. For the CDR3, the DNA is TGCAGTGCTTACTCGGACAGGGGGCTTTATAATGAGCAGTACTTC.

The genes are TRBV20-1 and TRBJ2-3, with D unclear. This CDR3 is 13 amino acids long. CDR1 and CDR2 (germline): DFQATT, SNEGSKA (reference sequence). Trimming removed 3 bases at V and 2 bases at J, with 9 bases between. The CDR3 loop reads CSASYSTTDTQYF. In DNA form, the CDR3 reads TGCAGTGCTAGTTACAGCACCACAGATACGCAGTATTTT.

The chain combines TRBV6-5 with TRBJ2-3; 11 positions agree with TRBD2. Germline V gene lookup returns CDR1 MNHEY and CDR2 SVGAGI. With V trimmed by 6 bases and J by 6 bases, 8 bases remained unmatched. There are 15 residues in the CDR3. CDR3 loop: CASRTGASGRDTQYF. CDR3 nucleotides: TGTGCCAGCAGAACGGGGGCTAGCGGGAGGGATACGCAGTATTTT.

This clonotype came up many times. This chain connects TRBV7-2 to TRBJ2-7; 12 bases are a match to TRBD2. The germline gives CDR1 SGHTA, CDR2 FQGNSA. V gave up 2 bases and J gave up 2 bases; unmatched junction bases: 7. This CDR3 spans 17 amino acids. The CDR3 is CASSLLLAGGLPYEQYF. Here the CDR3 DNA reads TGTGCCAGCAGCTTACTACTAGCGGGGGGTCTCCCCTACGAGCAGTACTTC.